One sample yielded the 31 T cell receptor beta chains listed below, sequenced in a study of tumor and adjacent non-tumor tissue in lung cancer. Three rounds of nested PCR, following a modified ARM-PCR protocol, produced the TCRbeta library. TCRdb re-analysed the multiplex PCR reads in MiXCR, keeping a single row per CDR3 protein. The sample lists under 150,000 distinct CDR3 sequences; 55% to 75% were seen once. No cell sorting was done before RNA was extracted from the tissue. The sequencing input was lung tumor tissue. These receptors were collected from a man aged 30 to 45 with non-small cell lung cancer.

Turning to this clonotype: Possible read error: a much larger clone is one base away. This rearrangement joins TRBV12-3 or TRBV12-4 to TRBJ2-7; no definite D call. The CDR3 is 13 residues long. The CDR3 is CVSSSDTVAEQYF. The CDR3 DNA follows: TGTGTCAGCAGTTCTGATACAGTAGCCGAGCAGTACTTC.

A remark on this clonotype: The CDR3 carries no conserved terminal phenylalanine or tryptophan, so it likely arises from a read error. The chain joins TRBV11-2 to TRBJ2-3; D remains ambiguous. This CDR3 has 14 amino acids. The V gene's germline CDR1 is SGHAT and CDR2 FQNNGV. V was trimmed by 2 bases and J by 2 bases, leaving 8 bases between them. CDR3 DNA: TGTGCCAGCAGCTTAAGACAAGTCACAGATACGCAGTATTTG. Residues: CASSLRQVTDTQYL.

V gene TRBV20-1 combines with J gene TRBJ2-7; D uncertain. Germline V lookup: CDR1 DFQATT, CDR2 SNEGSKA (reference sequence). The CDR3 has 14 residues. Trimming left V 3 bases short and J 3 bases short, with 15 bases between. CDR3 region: CSASGDSTLYEQYF. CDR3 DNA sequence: TGCAGTGCTAGTGGGGATAGTACTCTCTACGAGCAGTACTTC.

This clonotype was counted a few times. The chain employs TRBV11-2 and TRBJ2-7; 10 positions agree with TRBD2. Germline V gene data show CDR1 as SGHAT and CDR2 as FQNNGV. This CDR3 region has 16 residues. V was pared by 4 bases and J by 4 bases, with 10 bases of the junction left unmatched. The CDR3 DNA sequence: TGTGCCAGCAGCTCCCATAGCGGGAGGATAGCATACGAGCAGTACTTC. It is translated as CASSSHSGRIAYEQYF.

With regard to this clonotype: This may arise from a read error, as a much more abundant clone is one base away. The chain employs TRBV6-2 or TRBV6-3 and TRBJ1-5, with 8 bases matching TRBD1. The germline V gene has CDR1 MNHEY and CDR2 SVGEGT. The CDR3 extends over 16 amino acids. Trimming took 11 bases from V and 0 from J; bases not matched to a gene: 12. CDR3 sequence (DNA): TGTGCCGCCGGGACAGGAGATTACTATAGCAATCAGCCCCAGCATTTT. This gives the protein CAAGTGDYYSNQPQHF.

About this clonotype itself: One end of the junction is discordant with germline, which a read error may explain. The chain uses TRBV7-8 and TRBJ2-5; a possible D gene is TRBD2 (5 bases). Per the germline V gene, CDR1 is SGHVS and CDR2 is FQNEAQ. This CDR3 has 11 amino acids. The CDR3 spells CACSTQRTQCF. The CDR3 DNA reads TGTGCCTGCAGCACCCAGCGGACCCAGTGCTTC.

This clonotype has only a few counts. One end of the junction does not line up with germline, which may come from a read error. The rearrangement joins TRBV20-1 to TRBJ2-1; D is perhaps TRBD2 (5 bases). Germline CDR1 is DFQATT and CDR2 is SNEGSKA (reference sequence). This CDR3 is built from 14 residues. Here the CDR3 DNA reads TGCAGTGCTAGTGTAGGGAGAGAGCCGAATGAGCAGCTCTTC. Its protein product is CSASVGREPNEQLF.

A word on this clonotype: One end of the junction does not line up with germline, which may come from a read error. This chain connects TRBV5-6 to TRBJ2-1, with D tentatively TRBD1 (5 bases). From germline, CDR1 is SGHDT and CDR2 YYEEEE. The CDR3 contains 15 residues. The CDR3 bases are TGTGCCAACAGTCCAGGGTTGAGCTCCTACAATGAGCGGTTCTTC. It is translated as CANSPGLSSYNERFF.

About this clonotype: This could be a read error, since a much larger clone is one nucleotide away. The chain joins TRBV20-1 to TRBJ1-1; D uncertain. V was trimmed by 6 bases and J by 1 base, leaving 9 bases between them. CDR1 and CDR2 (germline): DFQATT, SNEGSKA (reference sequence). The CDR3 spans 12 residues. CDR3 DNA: TGCAGTGCCGAGGAGGGGAACACTGAAGCTTTCTTT. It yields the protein CSAEEGNTEAFF.

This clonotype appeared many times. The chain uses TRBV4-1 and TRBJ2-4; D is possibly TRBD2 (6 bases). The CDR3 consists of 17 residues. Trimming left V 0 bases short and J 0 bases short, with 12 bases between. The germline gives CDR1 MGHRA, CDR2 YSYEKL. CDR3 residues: CASSQESAGLAKNIQYF. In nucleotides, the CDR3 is TGCGCCAGCAGCCAAGAGTCAGCGGGCCTAGCCAAAAACATTCAGTACTTC.

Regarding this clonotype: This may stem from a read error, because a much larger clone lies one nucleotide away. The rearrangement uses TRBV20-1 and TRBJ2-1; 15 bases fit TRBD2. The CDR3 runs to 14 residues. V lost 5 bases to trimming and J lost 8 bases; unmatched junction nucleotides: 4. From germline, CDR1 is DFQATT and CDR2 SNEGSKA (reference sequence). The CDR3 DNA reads TGCAGTGCTCATGGACTAGCGGGGGGGGATGAGCAGTTCTTC. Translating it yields CSAHGLAGGDEQFF.

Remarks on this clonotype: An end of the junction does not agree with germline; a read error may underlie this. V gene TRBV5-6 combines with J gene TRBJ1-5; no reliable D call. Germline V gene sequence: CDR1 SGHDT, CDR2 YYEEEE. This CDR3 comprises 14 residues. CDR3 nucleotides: TGTGCCAGCAGCTACTTGGGAGGCAATAAGCCCCAGCATTTT. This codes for CASSYLGGNKPQHF.

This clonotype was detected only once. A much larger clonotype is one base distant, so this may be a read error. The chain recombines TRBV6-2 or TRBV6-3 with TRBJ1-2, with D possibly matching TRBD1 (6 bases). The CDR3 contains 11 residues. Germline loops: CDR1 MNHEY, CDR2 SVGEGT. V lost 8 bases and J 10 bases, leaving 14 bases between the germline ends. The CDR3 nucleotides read TGTGCCAGCGGTGCGTGGGGGGCCTACACCTTC. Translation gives CASGAWGAYTF.

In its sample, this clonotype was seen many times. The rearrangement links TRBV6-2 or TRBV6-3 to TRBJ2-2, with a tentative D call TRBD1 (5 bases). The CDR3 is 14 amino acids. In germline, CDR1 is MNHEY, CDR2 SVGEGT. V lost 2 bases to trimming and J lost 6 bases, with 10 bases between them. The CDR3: CASSYSAGSGELFF. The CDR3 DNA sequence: TGTGCCAGCAGTTACAGTGCAGGGTCCGGGGAGCTGTTTTTT.

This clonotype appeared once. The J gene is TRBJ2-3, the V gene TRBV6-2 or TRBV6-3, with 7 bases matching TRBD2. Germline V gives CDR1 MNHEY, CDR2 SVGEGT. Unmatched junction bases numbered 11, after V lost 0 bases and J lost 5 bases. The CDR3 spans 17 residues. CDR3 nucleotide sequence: TGTGCCAGCAGTTACTCAGGCGGGGGACCGTTCAGAGATACGCAGTATTTT. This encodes CASSYSGGGPFRDTQYF.

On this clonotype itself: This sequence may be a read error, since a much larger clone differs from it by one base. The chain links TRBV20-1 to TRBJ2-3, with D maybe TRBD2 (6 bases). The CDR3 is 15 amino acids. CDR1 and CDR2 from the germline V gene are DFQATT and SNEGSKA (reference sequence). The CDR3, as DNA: TGCAGTGCTAGAAGTTGGGGGACTTACACACATACGCAGTATTTT. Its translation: CSARSWGTYTHTQYF.

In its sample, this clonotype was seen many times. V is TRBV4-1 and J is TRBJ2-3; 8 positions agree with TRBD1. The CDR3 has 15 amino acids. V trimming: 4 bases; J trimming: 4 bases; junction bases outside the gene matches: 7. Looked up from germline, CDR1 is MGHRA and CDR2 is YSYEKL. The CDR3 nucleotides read TGCGCCAGCAGCCCGTTCAGGGGGCGGGCAGATACGCAGTATTTT. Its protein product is CASSPFRGRADTQYF.

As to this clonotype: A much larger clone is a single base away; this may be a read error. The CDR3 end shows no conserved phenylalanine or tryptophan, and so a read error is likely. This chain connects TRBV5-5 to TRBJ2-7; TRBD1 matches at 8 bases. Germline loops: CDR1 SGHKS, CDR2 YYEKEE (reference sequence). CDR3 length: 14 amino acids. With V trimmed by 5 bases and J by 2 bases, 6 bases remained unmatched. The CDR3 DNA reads TGTGCCAGCAGTCCAGGGGGCGCTGCCTACGAGCAGTACTTA. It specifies CASSPGGAAYEQYL.

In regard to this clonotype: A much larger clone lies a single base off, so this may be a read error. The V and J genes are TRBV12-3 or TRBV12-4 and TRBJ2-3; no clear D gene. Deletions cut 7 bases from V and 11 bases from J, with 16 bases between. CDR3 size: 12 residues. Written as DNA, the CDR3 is TGTGCCAGCACCCGTATGGGTGCTAAGCAGTATTTT. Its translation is CASTRMGAKQYF.

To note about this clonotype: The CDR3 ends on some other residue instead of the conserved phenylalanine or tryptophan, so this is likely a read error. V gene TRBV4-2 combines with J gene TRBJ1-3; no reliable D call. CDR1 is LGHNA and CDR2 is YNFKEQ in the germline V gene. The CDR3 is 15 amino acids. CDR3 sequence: CVSSPLGGTGNTIYL. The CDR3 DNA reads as TGTGTCAGCAGCCCCCTCGGAGGGACTGGAAACACCATATATTTG.

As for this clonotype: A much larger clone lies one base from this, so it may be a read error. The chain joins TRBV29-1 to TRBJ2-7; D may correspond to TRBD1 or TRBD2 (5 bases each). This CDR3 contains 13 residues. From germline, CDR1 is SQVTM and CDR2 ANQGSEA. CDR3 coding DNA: TGCGGCGTTTGGTCGGGGCCCCGGGACGAGCAGTACTTC. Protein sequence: CGVWSGPRDEQYF.

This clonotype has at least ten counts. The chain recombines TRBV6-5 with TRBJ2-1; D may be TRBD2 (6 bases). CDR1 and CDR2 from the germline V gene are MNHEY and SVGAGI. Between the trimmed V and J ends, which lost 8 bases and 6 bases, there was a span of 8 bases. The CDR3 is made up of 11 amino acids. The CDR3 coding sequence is TGTGCCAGCTACGGGGGCAATGAGCAGTTCTTC. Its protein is CASYGGNEQFF.

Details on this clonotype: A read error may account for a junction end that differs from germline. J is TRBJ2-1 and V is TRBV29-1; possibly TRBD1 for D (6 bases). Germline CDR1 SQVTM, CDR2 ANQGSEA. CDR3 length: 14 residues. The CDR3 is CSGRQDRWIGERFF. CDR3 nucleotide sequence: TGCAGCGGGAGACAGGATAGGTGGATAGGTGAGCGGTTCTTC.

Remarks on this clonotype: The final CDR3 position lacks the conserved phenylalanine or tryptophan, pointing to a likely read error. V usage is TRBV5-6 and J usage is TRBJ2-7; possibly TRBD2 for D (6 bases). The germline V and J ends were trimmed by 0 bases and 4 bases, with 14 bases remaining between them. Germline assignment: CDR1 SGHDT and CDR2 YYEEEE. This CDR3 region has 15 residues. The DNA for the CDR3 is TGTGCCAGCAGCTTGGTCGAGACTAGTTTATACGAGCAGTACTAC. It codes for CASSLVETSLYEQYY.

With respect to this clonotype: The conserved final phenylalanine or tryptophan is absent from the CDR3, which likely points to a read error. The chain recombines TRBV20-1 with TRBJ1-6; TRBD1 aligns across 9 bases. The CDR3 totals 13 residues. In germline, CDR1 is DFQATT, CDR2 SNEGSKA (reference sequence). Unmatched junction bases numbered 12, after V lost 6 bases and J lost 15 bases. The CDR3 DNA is TGCAGTGCAAGGGGACAGGGCCCTGCACTCCTCCACATT. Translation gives CSARGQGPALLHI.

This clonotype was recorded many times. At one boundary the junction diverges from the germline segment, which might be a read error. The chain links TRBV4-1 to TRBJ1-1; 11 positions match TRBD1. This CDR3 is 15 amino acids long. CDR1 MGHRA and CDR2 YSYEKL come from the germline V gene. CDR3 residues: CASSKDAGQGGEAFF. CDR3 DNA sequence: TGCGCCAGCAGCAAAGATGCGGGACAGGGGGGGGAAGCTTTCTTT.

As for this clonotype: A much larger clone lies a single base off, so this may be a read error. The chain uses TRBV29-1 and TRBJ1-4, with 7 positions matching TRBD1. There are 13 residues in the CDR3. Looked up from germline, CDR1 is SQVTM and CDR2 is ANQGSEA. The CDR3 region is CSVRTGAAEKLSF. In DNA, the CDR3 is TGCAGCGTCCGTACAGGGGCGGCCGAAAAACTGTCTTTT.

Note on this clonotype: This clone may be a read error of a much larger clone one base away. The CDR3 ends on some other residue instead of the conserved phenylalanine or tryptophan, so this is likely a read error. The CDR3 DNA is TGTGCCAGCAGCTTAGGAAGTCCAGGGACCGCTAGCTACACCTTA. Translating gives CASSLGSPGTASYTL. This rearrangement joins TRBV13 to TRBJ1-2; maybe TRBD1 (5 bases). The length of the CDR3 is 15 residues. V lost 0 bases to trimming and J lost 9 bases, with 17 bases between them. Germline loops: CDR1 PRHDT, CDR2 FYEKMQ (reference sequence).

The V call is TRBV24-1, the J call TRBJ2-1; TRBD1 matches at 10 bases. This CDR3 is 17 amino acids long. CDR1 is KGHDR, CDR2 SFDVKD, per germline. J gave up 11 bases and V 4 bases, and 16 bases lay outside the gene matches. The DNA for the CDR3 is TGTGCCACCAGTGACCCCTTCAGACAGGGGGCGCGGGATAAGCAGTTCTTC. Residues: CATSDPFRQGARDKQFF.

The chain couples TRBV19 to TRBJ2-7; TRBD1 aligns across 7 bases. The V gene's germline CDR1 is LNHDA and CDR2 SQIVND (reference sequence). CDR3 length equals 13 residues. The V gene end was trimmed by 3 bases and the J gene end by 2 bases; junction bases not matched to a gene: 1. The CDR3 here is CASSMGQPYEQYF. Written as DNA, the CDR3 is TGTGCCAGTAGTATGGGACAGCCCTACGAGCAGTACTTC.

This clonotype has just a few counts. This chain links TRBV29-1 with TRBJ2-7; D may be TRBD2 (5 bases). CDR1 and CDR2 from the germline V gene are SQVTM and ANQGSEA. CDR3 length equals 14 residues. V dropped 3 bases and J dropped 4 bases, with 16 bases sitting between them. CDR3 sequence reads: CSVDSGTSPYEQYF. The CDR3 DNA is TGCAGCGTTGACTCCGGAACTAGTCCTTACGAGCAGTACTTC.